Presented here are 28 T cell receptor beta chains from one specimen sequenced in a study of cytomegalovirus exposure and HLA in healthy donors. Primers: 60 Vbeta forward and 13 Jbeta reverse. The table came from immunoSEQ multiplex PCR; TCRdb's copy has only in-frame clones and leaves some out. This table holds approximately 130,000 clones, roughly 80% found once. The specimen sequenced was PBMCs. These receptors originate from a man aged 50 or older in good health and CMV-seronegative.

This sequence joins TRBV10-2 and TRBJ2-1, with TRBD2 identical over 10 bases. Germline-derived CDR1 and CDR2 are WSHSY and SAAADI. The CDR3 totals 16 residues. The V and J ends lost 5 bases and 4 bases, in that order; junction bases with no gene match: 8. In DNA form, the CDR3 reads TGCGCCAGCAGTTCCTTTAGCGGGGGGTTTTACAATGAGCAGTTCTTC. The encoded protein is CASSSFSGGFYNEQFF.

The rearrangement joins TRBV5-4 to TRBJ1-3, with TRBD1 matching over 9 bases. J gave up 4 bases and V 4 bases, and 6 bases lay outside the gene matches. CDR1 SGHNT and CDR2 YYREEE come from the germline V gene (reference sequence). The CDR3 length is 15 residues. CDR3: CASSRGQGRGNTIYF. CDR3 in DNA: TGTGCCAGCAGCCGAGGACAGGGGCGGGGAAACACCATATATTTT.

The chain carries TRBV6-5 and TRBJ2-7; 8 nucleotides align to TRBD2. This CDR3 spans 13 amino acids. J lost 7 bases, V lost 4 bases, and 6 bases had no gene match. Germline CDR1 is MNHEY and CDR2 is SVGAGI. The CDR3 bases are TGTGCCAGCAGTTCCGGACTAGCTAGGGAGCAGTACTTC. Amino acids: CASSSGLAREQYF.

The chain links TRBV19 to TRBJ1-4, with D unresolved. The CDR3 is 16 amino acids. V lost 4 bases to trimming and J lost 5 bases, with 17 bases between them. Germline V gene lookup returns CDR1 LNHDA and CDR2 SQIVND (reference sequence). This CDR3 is CASSTTPRAGNEKLFF. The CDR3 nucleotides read TGTGCCAGTAGTACAACGCCCCGTGCGGGGAATGAAAAACTGTTTTTT.

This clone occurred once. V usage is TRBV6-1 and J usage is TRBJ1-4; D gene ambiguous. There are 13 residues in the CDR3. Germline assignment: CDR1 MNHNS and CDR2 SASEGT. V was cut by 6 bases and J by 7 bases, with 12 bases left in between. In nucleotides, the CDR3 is TGTGCCAGCAGCCTAGACTTCACTGAAAAACTGTTTTTT. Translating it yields CASSLDFTEKLFF.

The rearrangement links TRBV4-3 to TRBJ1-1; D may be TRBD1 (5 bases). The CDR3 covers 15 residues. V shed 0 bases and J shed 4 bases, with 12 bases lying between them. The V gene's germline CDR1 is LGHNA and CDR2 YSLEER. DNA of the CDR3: TGCGCCAGCAGCCAAGAGCTTCAGGGTGGCACTGAAGCTTTCTTT. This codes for CASSQELQGGTEAFF.

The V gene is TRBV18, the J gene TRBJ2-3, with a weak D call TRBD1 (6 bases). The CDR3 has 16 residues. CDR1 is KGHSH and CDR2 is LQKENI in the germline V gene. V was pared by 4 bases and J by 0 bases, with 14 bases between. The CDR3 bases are TGTGCCAGCTCACAATATACAGGGTCTAGCACAGATACGCAGTATTTT. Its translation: CASSQYTGSSTDTQYF.

The CDR3 sequence is CASSYRSNQPQHF. The CDR3 DNA reads as TGTGCCAGCAGTTACCGGTCCAATCAGCCCCAGCATTTT. V gene TRBV6-5 combines with J gene TRBJ1-5; no clear D gene. CDR1 is MNHEY and CDR2 is SVGAGI in the germline V gene. This CDR3 is built from 13 residues. V lost 2 bases and J lost 3, with 5 bases in between.

In nucleotides, the CDR3 is TGTGCCAGCAGCGTAGGTCTAGCGAGGACCGGGGAGCTGTTTTTT. Its protein is CASSVGLARTGELFF. This sequence joins TRBV9 and TRBJ2-2; weak D call: TRBD2 (6 bases). The CDR3 is 15 amino acids. Trimming shortened V by 0 bases and J by 5 bases, and 11 bases separated the two germline ends. Per germline, CDR1 SGDLS and CDR2 YYNGEE.

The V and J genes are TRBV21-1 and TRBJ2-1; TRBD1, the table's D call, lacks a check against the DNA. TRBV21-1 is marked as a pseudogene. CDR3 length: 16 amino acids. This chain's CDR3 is CASSDRRTPNYNEQFF. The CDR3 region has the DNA TGTGCCAGCAGCGATCGACGGACACCGAACTACAATGAGCAGTTCTTC.

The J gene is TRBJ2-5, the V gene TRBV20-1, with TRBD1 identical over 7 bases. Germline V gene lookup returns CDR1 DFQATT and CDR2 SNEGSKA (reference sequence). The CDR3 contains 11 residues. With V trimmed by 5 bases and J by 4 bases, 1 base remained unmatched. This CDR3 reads CSAPGGETQYF. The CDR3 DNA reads TGCAGTGCTCCAGGGGGAGAGACCCAGTACTTC.

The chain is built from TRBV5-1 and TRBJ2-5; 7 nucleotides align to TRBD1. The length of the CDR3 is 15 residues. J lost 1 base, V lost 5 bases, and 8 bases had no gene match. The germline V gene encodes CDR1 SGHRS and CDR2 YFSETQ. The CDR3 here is CASSSTGMAQETQYF. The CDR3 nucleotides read TGCGCCAGCAGTTCGACAGGGATGGCCCAAGAGACCCAGTACTTC.

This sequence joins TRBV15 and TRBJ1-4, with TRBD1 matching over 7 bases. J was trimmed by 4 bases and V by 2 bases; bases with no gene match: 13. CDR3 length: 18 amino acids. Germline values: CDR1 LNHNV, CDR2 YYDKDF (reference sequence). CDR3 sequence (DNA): TGTGCCACCAGCAGAATTTTAAGGGGAAACAGGGGTAATGAAAAACTGTTTTTT. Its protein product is CATSRILRGNRGNEKLFF.

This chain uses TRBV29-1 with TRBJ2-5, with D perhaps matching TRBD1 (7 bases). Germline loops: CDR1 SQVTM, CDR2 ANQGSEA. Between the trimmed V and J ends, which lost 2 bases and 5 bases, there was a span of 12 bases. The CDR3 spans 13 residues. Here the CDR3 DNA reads TGCAGCGTTGAAAGCGCAGGGGGGGAGACCCAGTACTTC. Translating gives CSVESAGGETQYF.

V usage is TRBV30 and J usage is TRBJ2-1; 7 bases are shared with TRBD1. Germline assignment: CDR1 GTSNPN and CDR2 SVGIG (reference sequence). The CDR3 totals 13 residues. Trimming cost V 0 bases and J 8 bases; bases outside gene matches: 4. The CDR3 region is CAWSVLQGDEQFF. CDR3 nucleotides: TGTGCCTGGAGTGTACTCCAGGGGGATGAGCAGTTCTTC. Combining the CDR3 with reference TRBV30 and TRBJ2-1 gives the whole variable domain SQTIHQWPATLVQPVGSPLSLECTVEGTSNPNLYWYRQAAGRGLQLLFYSVGIGQISSEVPQNLSASRPQDRQFILSSKKLLLSDSGFYLCAWSVLQGDEQFFGPGTRLTVL.

The DNA of the CDR3 is TGTGCCAGTAGTGCGCGGACAGCCGGACAAGAGACCCAGTACTTC. This translates into CASSARTAGQETQYF. The V and J genes are TRBV19 and TRBJ2-5; D perhaps matches TRBD1 (6 bases). Germline V gene sequence: CDR1 LNHDA, CDR2 SQIVND (reference sequence). This CDR3 has 15 residues. V was cut by 5 bases and J by 2 bases, with 15 bases left in between.

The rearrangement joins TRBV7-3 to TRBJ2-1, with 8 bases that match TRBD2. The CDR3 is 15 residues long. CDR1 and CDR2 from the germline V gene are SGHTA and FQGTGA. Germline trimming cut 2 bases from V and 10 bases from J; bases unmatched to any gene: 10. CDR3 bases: TGTGCCAGCAGCTTAGTAGCGGGGTTCGGTAACGAGCAGTTCTTC. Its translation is CASSLVAGFGNEQFF.

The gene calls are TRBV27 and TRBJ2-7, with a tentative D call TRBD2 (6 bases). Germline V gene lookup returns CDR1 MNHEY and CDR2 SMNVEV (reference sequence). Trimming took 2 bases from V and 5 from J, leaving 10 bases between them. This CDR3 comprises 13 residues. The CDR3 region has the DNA TGTGCCAGCAGTTTACGGCGACTAGACGAGCAGTACTTC. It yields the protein CASSLRRLDEQYF.

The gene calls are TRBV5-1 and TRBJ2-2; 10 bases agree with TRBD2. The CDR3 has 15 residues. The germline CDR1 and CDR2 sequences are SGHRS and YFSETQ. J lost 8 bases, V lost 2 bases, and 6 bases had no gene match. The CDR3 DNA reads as TGCGCCAGCAGCTTACCAGCTAGCGGGAGAGGGGAGCTGTTTTTT. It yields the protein CASSLPASGRGELFF. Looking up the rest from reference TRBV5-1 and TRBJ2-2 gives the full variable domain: KAGVTQTPRYLIKTRGQQVTLSCSPISGHRSVSWYQQTPGQGLQFLFEYFSETQRNKGNFPGRFSGRQFSNSRSEMNVSTLELGDSALYLCASSLPASGRGELFFGEGSRLTVL.

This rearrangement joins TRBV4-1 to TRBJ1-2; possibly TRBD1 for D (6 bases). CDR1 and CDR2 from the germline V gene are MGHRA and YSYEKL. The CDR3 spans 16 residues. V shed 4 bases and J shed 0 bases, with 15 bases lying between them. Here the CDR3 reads CASSPHGGPPNYGYTF. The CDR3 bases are TGCGCCAGCAGCCCACACGGGGGGCCCCCTAACTATGGCTACACCTTC.

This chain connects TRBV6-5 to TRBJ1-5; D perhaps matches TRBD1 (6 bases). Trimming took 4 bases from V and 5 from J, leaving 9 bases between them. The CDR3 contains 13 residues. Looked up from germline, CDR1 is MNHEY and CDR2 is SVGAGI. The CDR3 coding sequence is TGTGCCAGCAGTTCCCAGGGGCATCAGCCCCAGCATTTT. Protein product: CASSSQGHQPQHF.

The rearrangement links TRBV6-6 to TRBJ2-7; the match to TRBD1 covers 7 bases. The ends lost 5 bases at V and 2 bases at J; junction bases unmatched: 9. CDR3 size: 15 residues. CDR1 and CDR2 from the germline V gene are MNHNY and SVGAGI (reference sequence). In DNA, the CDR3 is TGTGCCAGCAGTACCCGGGGACAGCCCCCCTACGAGCAGTACTTC. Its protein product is CASSTRGQPPYEQYF.

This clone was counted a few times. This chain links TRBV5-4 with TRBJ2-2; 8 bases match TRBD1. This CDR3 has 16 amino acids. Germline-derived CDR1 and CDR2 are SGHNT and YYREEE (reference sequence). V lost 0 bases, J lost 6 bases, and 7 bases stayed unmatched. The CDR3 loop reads CASSLGGDRGPGELFF. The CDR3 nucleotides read TGTGCCAGCAGCTTGGGTGGAGACAGGGGCCCCGGGGAGCTGTTTTTT.

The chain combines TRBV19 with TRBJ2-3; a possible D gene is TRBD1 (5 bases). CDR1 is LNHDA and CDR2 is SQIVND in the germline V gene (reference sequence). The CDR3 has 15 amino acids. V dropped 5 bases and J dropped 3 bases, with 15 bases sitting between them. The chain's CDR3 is CASSSKGVRTDTQYF. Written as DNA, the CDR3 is TGTGCCAGTAGTTCCAAAGGGGTACGGACAGATACGCAGTATTTT.

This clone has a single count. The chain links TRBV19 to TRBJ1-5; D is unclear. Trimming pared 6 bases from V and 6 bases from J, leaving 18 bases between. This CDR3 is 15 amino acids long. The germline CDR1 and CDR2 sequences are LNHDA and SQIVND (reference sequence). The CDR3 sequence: CASSIPGRIGQPQHF. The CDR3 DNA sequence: TGTGCCAGTAGCATCCCCGGTCGAATCGGTCAGCCCCAGCATTTT.

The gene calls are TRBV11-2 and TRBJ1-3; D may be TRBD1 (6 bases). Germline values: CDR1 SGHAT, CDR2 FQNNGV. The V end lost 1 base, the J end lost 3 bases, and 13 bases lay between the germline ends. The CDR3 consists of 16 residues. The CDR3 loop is CASSLVPARGGNTIYF. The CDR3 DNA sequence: TGTGCCAGCAGCTTAGTTCCCGCCAGGGGTGGAAACACCATATATTTT.

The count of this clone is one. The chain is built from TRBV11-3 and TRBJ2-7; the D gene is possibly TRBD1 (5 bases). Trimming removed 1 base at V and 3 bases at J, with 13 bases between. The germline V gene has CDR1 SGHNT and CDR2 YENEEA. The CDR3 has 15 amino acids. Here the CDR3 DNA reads TGTGCCAGCAGCTTAGGGGGCGAAGCCGTCTACGAGCAGTACTTC. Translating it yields CASSLGGEAVYEQYF. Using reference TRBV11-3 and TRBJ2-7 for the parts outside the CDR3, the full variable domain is EAGVVQSPRYKIIEKKQPVAFWCNPISGHNTLYWYLQNLGQGPELLIRYENEEAVDDSQLPKDRFSAERLKGVDSTLKIQPAELGDSAVYLCASSLGGEAVYEQYFGPGTRLTVT.

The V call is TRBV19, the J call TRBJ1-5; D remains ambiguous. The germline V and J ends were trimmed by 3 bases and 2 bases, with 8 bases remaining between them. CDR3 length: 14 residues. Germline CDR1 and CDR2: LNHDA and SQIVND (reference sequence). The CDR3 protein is CASSIVAGNQPQHF. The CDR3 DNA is TGTGCCAGTAGTATCGTGGCGGGCAATCAGCCCCAGCATTTT.